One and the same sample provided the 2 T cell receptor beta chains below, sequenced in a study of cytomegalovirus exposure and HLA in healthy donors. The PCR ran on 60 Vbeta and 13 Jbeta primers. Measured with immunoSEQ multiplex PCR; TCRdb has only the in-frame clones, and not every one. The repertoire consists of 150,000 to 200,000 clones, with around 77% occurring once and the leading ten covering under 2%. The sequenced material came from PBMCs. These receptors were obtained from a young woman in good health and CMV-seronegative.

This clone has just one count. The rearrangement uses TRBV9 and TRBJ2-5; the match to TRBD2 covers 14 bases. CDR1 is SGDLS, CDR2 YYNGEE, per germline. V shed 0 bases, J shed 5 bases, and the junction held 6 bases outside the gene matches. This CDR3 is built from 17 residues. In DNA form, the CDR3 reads TGTGCCAGCAGCGTAGAAGGACTAGCGGGGGGTTTGGAGACCCAGTACTTC. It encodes CASSVEGLAGGLETQYF.

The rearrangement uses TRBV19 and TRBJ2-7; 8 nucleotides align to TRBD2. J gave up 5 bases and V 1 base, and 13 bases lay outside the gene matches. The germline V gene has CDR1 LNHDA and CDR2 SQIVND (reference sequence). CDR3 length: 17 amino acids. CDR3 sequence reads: CASSIALEPGGLHEQYF. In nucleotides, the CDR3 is TGTGCCAGTAGTATAGCCCTCGAGCCGGGAGGGCTCCACGAGCAGTACTTC. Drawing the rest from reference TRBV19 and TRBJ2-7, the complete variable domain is DGGITQSPKYLFRKEGQNVTLSCEQNLNHDAMYWYRQDPGQGLRLIYYSQIVNDFQKGDIAEGYSVSREKKESFPLTVTSAQKNPTAFYLCASSIALEPGGLHEQYFGPGTRLTVT.